This T cell receptor beta chain was sequenced during a study of cytomegalovirus exposure and HLA in healthy donors. Study-level results: A later analysis by the authors found several of the most significant clusters apparently linked to common viral pathogens. Diagnosis of cytomegalovirus status made by the classifier reportedly showed high specificity and sensitivity.

Comment on this clone: What it binds is unknown.

The PCR used 60 Vbeta and 13 Jbeta primers. How the authors handled the data: Later reanalysis found around 80 million unique TCR beta chains, some 10 million of them shared. TCRdb's copy holds only in-frame clones and misses some; the assay was immunoSEQ multiplex PCR. Clone size and the V and J calls come from that table; the DNA yielded D and trimming. The sample lists 150,000 to 180,000 clones, 70% to 90% seen once, with about 5.6% in the top ten. This CDR3 is built from 15 residues. The germline V gene has CDR1 SEHNR and CDR2 FQNEAQ (reference sequence). Trimming removed 1 base at V and 1 base at J, with 10 bases between.

The TCR comes from a woman aged 40-49 years in good health and CMV-seropositive. The chain combines TRBV7-9 with TRBJ1-1; D remains ambiguous. The sequencing input was PBMCs. CDR3: CASSLGHSKNTEAFF. The CDR3 nucleotides read TGTGCCAGCAGCTTAGGTCACAGCAAGAACACTGAAGCTTTCTTT.